The entry that follows covers one TCR beta chain sequence. Relative to the germline gene, one junction end is altered; a read error may explain this. These data come from a study of blood T cell repertoires in COVID-19. Researchers sorted participants into cohorts using their self-reported clinical history. Donors in Cohort 3 who had recovered were those with two negative PCRs, healthcare professional clearance, or resolution of their symptoms. The V gene's germline CDR1 is SGHVS and CDR2 FQNEAQ. The CDR3 runs to 15 residues. Data came from immunoSEQ multiplex PCR; TCRdb stores just in-frame clones and leaves some out. The data hold approximately 200,000 clones, with 86% observed a single time.

This sequence was found in a woman in her 30s who had recovered from COVID-19. This chain connects TRBV7-8 to TRBJ2-2; the D gene is possibly TRBD2 (5 bases). Input material: PBMCs or T cells enriched from blood (not recorded which). CDR3 residues: CASSSLTVNTGELFF. The CDR3 DNA reads TGTGCCAGCAGCTCCCTGACGGTGAACACCGGGGAGTTGTTTTTT.